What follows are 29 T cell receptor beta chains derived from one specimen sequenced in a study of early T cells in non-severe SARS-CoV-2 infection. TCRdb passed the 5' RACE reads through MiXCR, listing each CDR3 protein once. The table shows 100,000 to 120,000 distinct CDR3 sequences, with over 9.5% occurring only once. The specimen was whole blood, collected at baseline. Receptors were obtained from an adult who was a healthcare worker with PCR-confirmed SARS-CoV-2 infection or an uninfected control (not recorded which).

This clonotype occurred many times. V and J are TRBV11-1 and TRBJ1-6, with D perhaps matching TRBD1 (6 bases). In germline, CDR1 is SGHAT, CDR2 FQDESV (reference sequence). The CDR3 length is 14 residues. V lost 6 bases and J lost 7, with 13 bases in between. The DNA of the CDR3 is TGTGCCAGCAGGTCTACAGGGTACAATTCACCCCTCCACTTT. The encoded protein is CASRSTGYNSPLHF.

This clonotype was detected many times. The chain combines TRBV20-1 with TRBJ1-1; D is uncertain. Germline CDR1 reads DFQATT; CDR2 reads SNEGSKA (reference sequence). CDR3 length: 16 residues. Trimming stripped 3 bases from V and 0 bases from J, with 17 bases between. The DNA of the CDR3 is TGCAGTGCTAGTCGATTGAGTAGTTTGATGAACACTGAAGCTTTCTTT. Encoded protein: CSASRLSSLMNTEAFF.

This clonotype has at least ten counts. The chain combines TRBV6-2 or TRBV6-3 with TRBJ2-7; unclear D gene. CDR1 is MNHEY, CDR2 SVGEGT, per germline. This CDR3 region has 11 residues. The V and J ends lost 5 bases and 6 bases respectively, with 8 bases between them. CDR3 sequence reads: CASSIQLEQYF. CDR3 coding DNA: TGTGCCAGCAGTATTCAGCTCGAGCAGTACTTC.

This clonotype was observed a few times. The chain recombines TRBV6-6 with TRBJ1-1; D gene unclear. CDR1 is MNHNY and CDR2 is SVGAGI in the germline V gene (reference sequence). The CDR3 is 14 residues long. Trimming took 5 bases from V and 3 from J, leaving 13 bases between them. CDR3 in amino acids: CASSNPAFYTEAFF. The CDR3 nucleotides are TGTGCCAGCAGTAATCCCGCCTTTTACACTGAAGCTTTCTTT.

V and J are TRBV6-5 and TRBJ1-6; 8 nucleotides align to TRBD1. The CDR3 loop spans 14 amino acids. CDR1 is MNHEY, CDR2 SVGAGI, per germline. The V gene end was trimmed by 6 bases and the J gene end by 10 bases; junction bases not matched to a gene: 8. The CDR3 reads CASRQGQGHSPLHF. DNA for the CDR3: TGTGCCAGCAGACAAGGACAGGGTCACTCACCCCTCCACTTT.

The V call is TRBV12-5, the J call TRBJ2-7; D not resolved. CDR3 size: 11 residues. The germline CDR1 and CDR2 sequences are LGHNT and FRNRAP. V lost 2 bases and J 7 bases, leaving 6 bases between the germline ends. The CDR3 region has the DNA TGTGCTAGTGGTTTGACGGAGGAGCAGTACTTC. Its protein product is CASGLTEEQYF.

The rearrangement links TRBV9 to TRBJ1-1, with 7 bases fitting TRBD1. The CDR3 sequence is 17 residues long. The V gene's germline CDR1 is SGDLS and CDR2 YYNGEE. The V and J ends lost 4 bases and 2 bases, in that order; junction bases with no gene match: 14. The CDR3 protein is CASSSSPGTETNTEAFF. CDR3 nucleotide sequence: TGTGCCAGCAGCTCCAGTCCCGGGACAGAGACCAACACTGAAGCTTTCTTT.

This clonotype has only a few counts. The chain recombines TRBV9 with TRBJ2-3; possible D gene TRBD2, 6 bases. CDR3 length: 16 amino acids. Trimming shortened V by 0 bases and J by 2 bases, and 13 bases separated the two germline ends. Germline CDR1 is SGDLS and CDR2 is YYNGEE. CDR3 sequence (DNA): TGTGCCAGCAGCGTAGAAAAGGCGGGGAACACAGATACGCAGTATTTT. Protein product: CASSVEKAGNTDTQYF.

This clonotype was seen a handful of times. The CDR3 sequence: CASSLVRWETQYF. CDR3 sequence (DNA): TGTGCCAGCAGCTTAGTTAGGTGGGAGACCCAGTACTTC. The chain is built from TRBV11-2 and TRBJ2-5; no firm D call. The CDR3 extends over 13 amino acids. Looked up from germline, CDR1 is SGHAT and CDR2 is FQNNGV. Deletions cut 1 base from V and 5 bases from J, with 8 bases between.

CDR3 DNA: TGCAGTGCTAGAGAGGACCTTCCTAAGGGGTCCACTGAAGCTTTCTTT. It specifies CSAREDLPKGSTEAFF. This chain links TRBV20-1 with TRBJ1-1; the D gene is possibly TRBD1 (5 bases). The CDR3 length is 16 residues. Germline V CDR1 and CDR2: DFQATT, SNEGSKA (reference sequence). V lost 0 bases and J lost 4, with 18 bases in between.

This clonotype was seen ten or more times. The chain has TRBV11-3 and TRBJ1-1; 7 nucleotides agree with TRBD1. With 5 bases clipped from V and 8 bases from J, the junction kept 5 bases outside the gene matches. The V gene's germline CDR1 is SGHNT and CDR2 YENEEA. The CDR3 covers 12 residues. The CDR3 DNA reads TGTGCCAGCAGCCCCCGGACAGGAGAAGCTTTCTTT. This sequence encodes CASSPRTGEAFF.

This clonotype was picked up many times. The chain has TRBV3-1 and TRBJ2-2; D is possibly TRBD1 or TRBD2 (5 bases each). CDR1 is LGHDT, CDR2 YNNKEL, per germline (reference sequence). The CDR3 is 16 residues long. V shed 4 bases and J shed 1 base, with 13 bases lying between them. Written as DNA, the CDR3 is TGTGCCAGCAGCCCAGGTGGGACGATGAACACCGGGGAGCTGTTTTTT. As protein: CASSPGGTMNTGELFF.

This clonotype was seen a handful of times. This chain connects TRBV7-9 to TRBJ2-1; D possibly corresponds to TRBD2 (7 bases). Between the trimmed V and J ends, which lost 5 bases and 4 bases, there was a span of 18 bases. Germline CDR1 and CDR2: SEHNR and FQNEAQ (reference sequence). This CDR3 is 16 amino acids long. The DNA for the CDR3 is TGTGCCAGCAGCACACGGGGGGCTAGCGGTTACAATGAGCAGTTCTTC. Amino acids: CASSTRGASGYNEQFF.

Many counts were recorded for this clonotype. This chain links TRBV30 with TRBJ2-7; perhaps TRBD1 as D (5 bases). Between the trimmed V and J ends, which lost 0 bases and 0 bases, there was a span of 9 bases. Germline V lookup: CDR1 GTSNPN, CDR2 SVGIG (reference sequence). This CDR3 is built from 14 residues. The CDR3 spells CAWSVQVFSYEQYF. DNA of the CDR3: TGTGCCTGGAGTGTACAGGTCTTCTCCTACGAGCAGTACTTC.

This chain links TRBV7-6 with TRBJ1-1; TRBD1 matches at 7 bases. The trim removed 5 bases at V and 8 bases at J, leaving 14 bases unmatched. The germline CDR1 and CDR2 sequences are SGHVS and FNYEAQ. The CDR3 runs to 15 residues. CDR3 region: CASSTRTGGRSEAFF. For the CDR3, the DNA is TGTGCCAGCAGCACCCGGACAGGAGGGCGCAGCGAAGCTTTCTTT.

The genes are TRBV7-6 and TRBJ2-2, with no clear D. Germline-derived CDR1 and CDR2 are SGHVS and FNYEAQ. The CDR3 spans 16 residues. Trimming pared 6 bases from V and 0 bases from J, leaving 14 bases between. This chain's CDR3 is CASRPDASANTGELFF. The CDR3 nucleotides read TGTGCCAGCAGACCCGATGCATCCGCGAACACCGGGGAGCTGTTTTTT.

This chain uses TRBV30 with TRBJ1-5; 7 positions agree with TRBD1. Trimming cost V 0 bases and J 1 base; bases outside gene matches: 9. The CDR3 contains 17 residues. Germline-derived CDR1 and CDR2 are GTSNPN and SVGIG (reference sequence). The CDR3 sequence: CAWSVQGDSRSNQPQHF. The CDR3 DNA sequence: TGTGCCTGGAGTGTACAAGGGGACAGCCGGAGCAATCAGCCCCAGCATTTT.

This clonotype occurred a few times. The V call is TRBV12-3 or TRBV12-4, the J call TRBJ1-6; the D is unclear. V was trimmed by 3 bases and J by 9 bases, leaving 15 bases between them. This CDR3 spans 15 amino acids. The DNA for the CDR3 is TGTGCCAGCAGTTTTTCGGGCGGAAGATTTTCACCCCTCCACTTT. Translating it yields CASSFSGGRFSPLHF.

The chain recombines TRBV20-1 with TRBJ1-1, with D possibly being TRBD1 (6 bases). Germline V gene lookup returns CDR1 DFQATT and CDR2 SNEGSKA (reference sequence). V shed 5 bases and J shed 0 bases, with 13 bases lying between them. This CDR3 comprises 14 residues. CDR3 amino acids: CSAVLGTLNTEAFF. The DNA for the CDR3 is TGCAGTGCTGTCCTCGGGACACTGAACACTGAAGCTTTCTTT.

CDR3 nucleotides: TGCAGCGTTGGGGACACAGCCAAAAACATTCAGTACTTC. Translation gives CSVGDTAKNIQYF. This chain joins TRBV29-1 and TRBJ2-4; tentatively, D is TRBD1 (6 bases). Germline CDR1 and CDR2: SQVTM and ANQGSEA. V gave up 4 bases and J gave up 0 bases, with 7 bases separating them. This CDR3 comprises 13 residues. The whole variable domain, remainder taken from reference TRBV29-1 and TRBJ2-4, is SAVISQKPSRDICQRGTSLTIQCQVDSQVTMMFWYRQQPGQSLTLIATANQGSEATYESGFVIDKFPISRPNLTFSTLTVSNMSPEDSSIYLCSVGDTAKNIQYFGAGTRLSVL.

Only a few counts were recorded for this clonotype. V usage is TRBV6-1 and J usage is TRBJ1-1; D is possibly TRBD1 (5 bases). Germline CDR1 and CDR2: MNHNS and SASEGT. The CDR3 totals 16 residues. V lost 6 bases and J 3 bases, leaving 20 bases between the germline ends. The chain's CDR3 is CASRGIMGQGDTEAFF. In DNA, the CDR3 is TGTGCCAGCAGGGGGATAATGGGGCAAGGGGACACTGAAGCTTTCTTT.

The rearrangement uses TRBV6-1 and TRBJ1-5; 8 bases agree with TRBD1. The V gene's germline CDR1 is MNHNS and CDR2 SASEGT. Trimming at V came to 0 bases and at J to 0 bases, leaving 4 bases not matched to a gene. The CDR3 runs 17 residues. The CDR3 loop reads CASSEARDRYSNQPQHF. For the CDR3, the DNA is TGTGCCAGCAGTGAAGCTCGGGACAGGTATAGCAATCAGCCCCAGCATTTT.

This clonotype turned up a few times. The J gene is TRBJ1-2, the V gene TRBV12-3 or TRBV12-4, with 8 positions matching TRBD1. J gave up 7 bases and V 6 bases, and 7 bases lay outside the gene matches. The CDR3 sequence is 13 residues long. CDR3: CASRSSGGSGYTF. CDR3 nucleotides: TGTGCCAGCAGGTCCTCAGGGGGCAGTGGCTACACCTTC.

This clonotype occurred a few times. This chain's CDR3 is CASSLTTTNTGELFF. The CDR3 bases are TGCGCCAGCAGCCTGACGACCACGAACACCGGGGAGCTGTTTTTT. The rearrangement joins TRBV5-1 to TRBJ2-2; D remains unclear. The V gene lost 4 bases and the J gene lost 0 bases, with 10 bases spanning the gap. The CDR3 length is 15 residues. Germline assignment: CDR1 SGHRS and CDR2 YFSETQ.

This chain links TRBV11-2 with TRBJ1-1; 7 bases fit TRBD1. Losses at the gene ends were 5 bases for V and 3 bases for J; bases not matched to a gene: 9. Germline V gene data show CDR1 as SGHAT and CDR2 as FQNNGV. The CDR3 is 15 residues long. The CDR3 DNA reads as TGTGCCAGCAGCGCCCGTCCGGACAGGCACACTGAAGCTTTCTTT. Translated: CASSARPDRHTEAFF.

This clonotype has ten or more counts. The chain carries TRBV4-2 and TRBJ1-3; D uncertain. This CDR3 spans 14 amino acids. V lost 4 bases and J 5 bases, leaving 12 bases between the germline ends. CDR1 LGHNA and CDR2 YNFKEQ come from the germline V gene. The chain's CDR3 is CASSLRPERNTIYF. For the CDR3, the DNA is TGTGCCAGCAGCCTCCGACCAGAGCGAAACACCATATATTTT.

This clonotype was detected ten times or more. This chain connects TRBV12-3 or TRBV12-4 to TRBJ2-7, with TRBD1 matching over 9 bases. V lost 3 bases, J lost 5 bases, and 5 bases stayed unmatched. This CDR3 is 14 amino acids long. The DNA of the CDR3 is TGTGCCAGCAGTTTGGGGACAGGGTCCGACGAGCAGTACTTC. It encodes CASSLGTGSDEQYF.

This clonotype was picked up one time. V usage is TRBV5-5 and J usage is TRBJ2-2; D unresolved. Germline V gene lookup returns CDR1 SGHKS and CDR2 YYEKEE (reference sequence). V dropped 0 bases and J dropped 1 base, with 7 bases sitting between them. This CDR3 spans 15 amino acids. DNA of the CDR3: TGTGCCAGCAGCTTGGCTCAAGTGAACACCGGGGAGCTGTTTTTT. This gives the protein CASSLAQVNTGELFF.

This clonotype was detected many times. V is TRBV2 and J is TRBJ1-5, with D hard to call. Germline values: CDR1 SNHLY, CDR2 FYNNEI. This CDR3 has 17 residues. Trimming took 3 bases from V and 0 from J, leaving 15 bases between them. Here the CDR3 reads CASSDGSANYSNQPQHF. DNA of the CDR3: TGTGCCAGCAGTGATGGGTCAGCTAACTATAGCAATCAGCCCCAGCATTTT.